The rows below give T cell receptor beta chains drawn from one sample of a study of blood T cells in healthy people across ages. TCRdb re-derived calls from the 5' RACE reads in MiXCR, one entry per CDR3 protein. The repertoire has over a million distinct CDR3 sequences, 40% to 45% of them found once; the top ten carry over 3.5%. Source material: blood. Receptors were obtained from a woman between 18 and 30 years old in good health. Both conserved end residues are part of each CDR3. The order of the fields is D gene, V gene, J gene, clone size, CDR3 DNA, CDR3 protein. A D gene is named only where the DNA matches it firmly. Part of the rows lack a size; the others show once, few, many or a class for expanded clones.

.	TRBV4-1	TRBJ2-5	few	TGCGCCAGCAGCCAAACCGGCATCGTAGTTAATGAGCAGTACTTC	CASSQTGIVVNEQYF
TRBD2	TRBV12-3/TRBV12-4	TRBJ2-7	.	TGTGCCAGCAGTTTATTCAGCGGGGCCTCCTACGAGCAGTACTTC	CASSLFSGASYEQYF
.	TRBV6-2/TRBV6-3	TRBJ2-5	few	TGTGCCAGCAGTTATCAGGACAACCAAGAGACCCAGTACTTC	CASSYQDNQETQYF
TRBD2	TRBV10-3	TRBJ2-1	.	TGTGCCATCAACCTCGAGGGACTAGCGGGACCCTACAATGAGCAGTTCTTC	CAINLEGLAGPYNEQFF
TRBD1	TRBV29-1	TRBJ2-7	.	TGCAGCGTTGAAATTCCGGGACAGGGGGCCCCCTACGAGCAGTACTTC	CSVEIPGQGAPYEQYF
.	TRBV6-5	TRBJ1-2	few	TGTGCCAGCAGCGGCAGGGGCTTTCATGGCTACACCTTC	CASSGRGFHGYTF
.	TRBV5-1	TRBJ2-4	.	TGCGCCAGCAGCCGCAGAGGGGACACCTTGGGGGAGCAGTACTTC	CASSRRGDTLGEQYF
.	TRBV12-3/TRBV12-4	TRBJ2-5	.	TGTGCCAGCAGTTTTGTTAGGTACCAAGAGACCCAGTACTTC	CASSFVRYQETQYF
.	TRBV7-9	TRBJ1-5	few	TGTGCCAGCGGCTTACATAGCAATCAGCCCCAGCATTTT	CASGLHSNQPQHF
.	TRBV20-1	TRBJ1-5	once	TGCAGTGCTAGCGGACGGGGACATCAGCCCCAGCATTTT	CSASGRGHQPQHF
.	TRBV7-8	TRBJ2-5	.	TGTGCCAGCAGCTGGCTACCGGGACGGGAAGAGACCCAGTACTTC	CASSWLPGREETQYF
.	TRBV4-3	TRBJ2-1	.	TGCGCCAGCAGCCCGAATTTCGCGGGAATTTATTCAGGCTCCTACAATGAGCAGTTCTTC	CASSPNFAGIYSGSYNEQFF
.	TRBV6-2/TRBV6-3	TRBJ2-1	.	TGTGCCAGCAGTTACTCGACAGGATGGAGCGATGAGCAGTTCTTC	CASSYSTGWSDEQFF
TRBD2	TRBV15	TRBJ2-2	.	TGTGCCACCAGCAGGGTCTTCCCGACTAGCGGGAGAACCGGGGAGCTGTTTTTT	CATSRVFPTSGRTGELFF
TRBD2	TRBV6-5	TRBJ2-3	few	TGTGCCAGCAGTTATACCACTAGCGGGCGGGGCGATACGCAGTATTTT	CASSYTTSGRGDTQYF
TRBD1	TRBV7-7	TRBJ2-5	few	TGTGCTAGCAGCATTTCCGGGACAGGTCGAGAGACCCAGTACTTC	CASSISGTGRETQYF
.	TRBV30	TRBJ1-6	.	TGTGCCTGGAAGTGGGTTAATTCACCCCTCCACTTT	CAWKWVNSPLHF
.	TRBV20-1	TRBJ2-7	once	TGCAGTGCTACTTGGGACCAATCGTACAATGAGCAGTACTTC	CSATWDQSYNEQYF
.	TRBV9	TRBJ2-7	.	TGTGCCAGCAGCGTAGGGATACAGGGTAACGAGCAGTACTTC	CASSVGIQGNEQYF
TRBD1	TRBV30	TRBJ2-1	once	TGTGCCTGGACGAACAGGGGGCCCTACAATGAGCAGTTCTTC	CAWTNRGPYNEQFF
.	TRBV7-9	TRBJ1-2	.	TGTGCCAGCAGCGAGACAGCAATCTATGGCTACACCTTC	CASSETAIYGYTF
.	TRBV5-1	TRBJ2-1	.	TGCGCCAGCAGCTTACCGAGGATGGGGGGTGAGCGGTTCTTC	CASSLPRMGGERFF